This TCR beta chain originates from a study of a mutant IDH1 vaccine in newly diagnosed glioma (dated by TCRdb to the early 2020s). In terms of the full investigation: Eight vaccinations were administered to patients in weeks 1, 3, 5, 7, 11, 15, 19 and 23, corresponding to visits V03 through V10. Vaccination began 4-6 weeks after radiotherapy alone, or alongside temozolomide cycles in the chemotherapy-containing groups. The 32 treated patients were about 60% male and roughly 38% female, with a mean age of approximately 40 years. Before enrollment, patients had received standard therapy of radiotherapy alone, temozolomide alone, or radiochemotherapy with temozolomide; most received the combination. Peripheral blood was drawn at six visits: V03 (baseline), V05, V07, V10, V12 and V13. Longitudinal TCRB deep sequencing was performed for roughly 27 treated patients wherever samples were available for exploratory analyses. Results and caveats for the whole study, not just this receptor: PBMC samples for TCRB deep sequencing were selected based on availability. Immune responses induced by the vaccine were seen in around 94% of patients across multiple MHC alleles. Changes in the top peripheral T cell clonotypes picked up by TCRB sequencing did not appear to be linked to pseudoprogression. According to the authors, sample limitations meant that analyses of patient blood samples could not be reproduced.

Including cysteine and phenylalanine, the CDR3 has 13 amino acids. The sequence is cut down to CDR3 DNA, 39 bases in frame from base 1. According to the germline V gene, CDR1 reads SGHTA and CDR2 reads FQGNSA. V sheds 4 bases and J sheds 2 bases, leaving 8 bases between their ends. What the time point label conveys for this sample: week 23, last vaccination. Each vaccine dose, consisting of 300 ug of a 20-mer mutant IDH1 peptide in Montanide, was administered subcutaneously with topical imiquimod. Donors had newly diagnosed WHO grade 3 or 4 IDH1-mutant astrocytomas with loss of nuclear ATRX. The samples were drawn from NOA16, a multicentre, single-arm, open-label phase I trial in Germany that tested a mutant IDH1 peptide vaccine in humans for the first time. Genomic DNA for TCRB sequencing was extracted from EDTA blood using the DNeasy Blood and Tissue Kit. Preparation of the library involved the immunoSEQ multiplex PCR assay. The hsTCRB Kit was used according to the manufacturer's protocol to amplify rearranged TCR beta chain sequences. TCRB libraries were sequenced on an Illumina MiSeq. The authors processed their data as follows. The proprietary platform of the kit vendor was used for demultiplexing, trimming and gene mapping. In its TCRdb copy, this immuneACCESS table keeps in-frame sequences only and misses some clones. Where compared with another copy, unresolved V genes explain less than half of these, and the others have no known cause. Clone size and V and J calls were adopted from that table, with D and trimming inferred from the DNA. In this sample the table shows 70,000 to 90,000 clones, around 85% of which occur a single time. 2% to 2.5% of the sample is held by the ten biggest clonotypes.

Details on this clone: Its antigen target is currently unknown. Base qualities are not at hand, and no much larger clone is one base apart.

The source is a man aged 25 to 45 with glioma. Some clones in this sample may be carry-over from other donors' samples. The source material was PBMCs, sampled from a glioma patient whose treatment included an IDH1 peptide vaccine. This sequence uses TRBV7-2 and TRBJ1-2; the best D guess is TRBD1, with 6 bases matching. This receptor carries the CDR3 CASSSRGNYGYTF. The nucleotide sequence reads TGTGCCAGCAGCTCCAGGGGAAACTATGGCTACACCTTC.